Below, 3 T cell receptor beta chains from the same sample are listed, as sequenced in a study of cytomegalovirus exposure and HLA in healthy donors. The PCR used 60 Vbeta and 13 Jbeta primers. Measured with immunoSEQ multiplex PCR; TCRdb has only the in-frame clones, and not every one. The repertoire holds 50,000 or so clones, with approximately 71% as singletons. Sequencing was carried out using PBMCs. The receptor set was obtained from a man aged 40-50 years in good health and CMV-seropositive.

This clone has only a few counts. The chain combines TRBV2 with TRBJ1-1, with D possibly being TRBD1 (6 bases). Germline CDR1 is SNHLY and CDR2 is FYNNEI. This CDR3 spans 13 amino acids. The germline V and J ends were trimmed by 5 bases and 10 bases, with 17 bases remaining between them. As DNA, the CDR3 is TGTGCCAGCAGTTTGAATAAGGGGGAACGAGCTTTCTTT. Protein: CASSLNKGERAFF.

In this sample, this clone turned up a few times. The gene calls are TRBV5-8 and TRBJ1-4; D remains unclear. Between the trimmed V and J ends, which lost 4 bases and 0 bases, there was a span of 7 bases. The CDR3 sequence is 14 residues long. Germline V gene data show CDR1 as SGHTS and CDR2 as YDEGEE. CDR3 sequence: CASSHRATNEKLFF. CDR3 DNA sequence: TGTGCCAGCAGCCACCGAGCAACTAATGAAAAACTGTTTTTT.

Only one count was recorded for this clone. The chain recombines TRBV7-9 with TRBJ2-2; TRBD2 matches 11 bases. CDR1 and CDR2 (germline): SEHNR, FQNEAQ (reference sequence). After removal of 4 bases from V and 4 bases from J, the junction contained 8 bases not matched to a gene. This CDR3 is 17 amino acids long. The CDR3 loop is CASSSDLAGGPTGELFF. The CDR3 DNA is TGTGCCAGCAGCTCGGACTTAGCGGGGGGGCCCACCGGGGAGCTGTTTTTT. Variable domain in full (rest from reference TRBV7-9 and TRBJ2-2): DTGVSQNPRHKITKRGQNVTFRCDPISEHNRLYWYRQTLGQGPEFLTYFQNEAQLEKSRLLSDRFSAERPKGSFSTLEIQRTEQGDSAMYLCASSSDLAGGPTGELFFGEGSRLTVL.